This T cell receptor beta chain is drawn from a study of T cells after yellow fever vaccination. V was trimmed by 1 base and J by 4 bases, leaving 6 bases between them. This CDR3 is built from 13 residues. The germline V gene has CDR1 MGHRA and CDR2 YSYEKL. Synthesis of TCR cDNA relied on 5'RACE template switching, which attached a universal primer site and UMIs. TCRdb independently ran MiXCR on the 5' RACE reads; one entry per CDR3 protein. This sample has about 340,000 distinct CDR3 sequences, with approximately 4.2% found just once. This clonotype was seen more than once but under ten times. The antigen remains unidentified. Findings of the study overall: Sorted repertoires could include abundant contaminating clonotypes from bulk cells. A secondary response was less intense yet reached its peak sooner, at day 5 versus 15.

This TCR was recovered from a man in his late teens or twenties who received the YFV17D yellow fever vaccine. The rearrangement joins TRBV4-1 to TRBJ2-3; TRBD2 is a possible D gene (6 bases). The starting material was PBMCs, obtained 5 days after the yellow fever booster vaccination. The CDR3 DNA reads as TGCGCCAGCAGCCAAGGGAGGGCAGATACGCAGTATTTT. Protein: CASSQGRADTQYF.